The T cell receptor beta chain under discussion was sequenced for a study of technical replicates of blood from a handful of donors. CDR3 size: 14 residues. Germline V CDR1 and CDR2: MNHEY, SVGAGI. V trimming: 8 bases; J trimming: 2 bases; junction bases outside the gene matches: 6. The assay was immunoSEQ multiplex PCR, and TCRdb's table has in-frame clones only and misses some. The table has about 80,000 clones, less than 95% seen once. This receptor was taken from a human donor in good health. V is TRBV6-5 and J is TRBJ1-5; 7 bases align to TRBD1. The sample taken for sequencing was T cells isolated from PBMCs. As DNA, the CDR3 is TGTGCCAGCCATGGTCAGGGGGGCAATCAGCCCCAGCATTTT. Translating it yields CASHGQGGNQPQHF.